These T cell receptor beta chains were read from a single sample in a study of chemoradiotherapy in HPV16-positive cancers. TCRdb's table, derived via immunoSEQ multiplex PCR, lists solely in-frame clones and lacks some. The data hold 1,800 or so clones, with more than 75% observed a single time. This specimen consisted of tumor tissue, obtained from a patient who underwent chemoradiotherapy. The source of these receptors is a human donor with HPV-associated anogenital cancer. CDR3s include the opening cysteine and the closing phenylalanine or tryptophan. The D gene is left open where the match is weak. Clone sizes are given selectively: once, few, many, or a class where the clone is expanded.

V: TRBV27
J: TRBJ2-3
size: .
D: TRBD2
CDR3: CASRRDYQTDTQYF
DNA: TGTGCCAGCAGGCGGGACTACCAAACAGATACGCAGTATTTT

V: TRBV5-1
J: TRBJ2-5
size: once
D: .
CDR3: CASRRDTSQETQYF
DNA: TGCGCCAGCAGAAGAGACACGTCACAAGAGACCCAGTACTTC

V: TRBV19
J: TRBJ2-2
size: .
D: TRBD2
CDR3: CASSIYSGDFGELFF
DNA: TGTGCCAGTAGTATCTATAGCGGGGACTTCGGGGAGCTGTTTTTT

V: TRBV19
J: TRBJ2-7
size: .
D: .
CDR3: CASSLQGYEQYF
DNA: TGTGCCAGTAGTTTGCAGGGTTACGAGCAGTACTTC

V: TRBV19
J: TRBJ2-1
size: .
D: .
CDR3: CASNSYGSYNEQFF
DNA: TGTGCCAGTAACTCCTACGGTTCCTACAATGAGCAGTTCTTC

V: TRBV7-9
J: TRBJ2-5
size: .
D: .
CDR3: CASSLVRGLETQYF
DNA: TGTGCCAGCAGCTTAGTTCGGGGTTTAGAGACCCAGTACTTC

V: TRBV18
J: TRBJ2-1
size: .
D: TRBD2
CDR3: CASSPRAGGLDNEQFF
DNA: TGTGCCAGCTCACCACGGGCGGGGGGGCTGGACAATGAGCAGTTCTTC

V: TRBV30
J: TRBJ2-1
size: .
D: TRBD2
CDR3: CAQKRGAGNEQFF
DNA: TGTGCCCAAAAGCGGGGGGCGGGCAATGAGCAGTTCTTC

V: TRBV2
J: TRBJ1-6
size: .
D: .
CDR3: CASSVDLNSPLHF
DNA: TGTGCCAGCAGTGTAGACCTAAATTCACCCCTCCACTTT

V: TRBV5-8
J: TRBJ1-2
size: .
D: .
CDR3: CASSRIFGGQNYGYTF
DNA: TGTGCCAGCAGCCGTATTTTCGGGGGGCAGAACTATGGCTACACCTTC

V: TRBV14
J: TRBJ2-1
size: .
D: TRBD1
CDR3: CASSRPGTVLSYNEQFF
DNA: TGTGCCAGCAGCCGTCCCGGGACAGTTCTATCCTACAATGAGCAGTTCTTC

V: TRBV30
J: TRBJ2-2
size: .
D: .
CDR3: CAWSNGRETGELFF
DNA: TGTGCCTGGAGTAACGGACGCGAAACCGGGGAGCTGTTTTTT

V: TRBV29-1
J: TRBJ1-4
size: .
D: .
CDR3: CSVGSGDVRKLFF
DNA: TGCAGCGTTGGTTCGGGCGATGTAAGAAAACTGTTTTTT

V: TRBV23-1
J: TRBJ2-1
size: once
D: .
CDR3: CASSHGLSNEQFF
DNA: TGCGCCAGCAGTCACGGACTGAGCAATGAGCAGTTCTTC

V: TRBV7-7
J: TRBJ1-1
size: .
D: .
CDR3: CASSLVAPLTEAFF
DNA: TGTGCCAGCAGCTTAGTTGCCCCACTCACTGAAGCTTTCTTT

V: TRBV11-1
J: TRBJ1-2
size: .
D: TRBD1
CDR3: CASSPGQGVYGYTF
DNA: TGTGCCAGCAGTCCGGGACAGGGGGTGTATGGCTACACCTTC

V: TRBV11-2
J: TRBJ1-6
size: .
D: .
CDR3: CASSLYDGELSPLHF
DNA: TGTGCCAGCAGCCTATATGACGGGGAGCTTTCCCCCCTCCACTTT

V: TRBV5-1
J: TRBJ1-1
size: .
D: .
CDR3: CASSLVGLRAFF
DNA: TGCGCCAGCAGCTTGGTAGGGCTCCGGGCTTTCTTT

V: TRBV5-1
J: TRBJ2-7
size: .
D: .
CDR3: CASSPGEKSYEQYF
DNA: TGCGCCAGCAGCCCGGGGGAGAAAAGCTACGAGCAGTACTTC

V: TRBV7-2
J: TRBJ2-3
size: .
D: .
CDR3: CASSNRAGHTQYF
DNA: TGTGCCAGCAGTAACCGAGCGGGCCATACGCAGTATTTT

V: TRBV7-2
J: TRBJ2-2
size: .
D: .
CDR3: CASSRAWDTGELFF
DNA: TGTGCCAGCAGTAGGGCGTGGGACACCGGGGAGCTGTTTTTT

V: TRBV2
J: TRBJ2-2
size: .
D: .
CDR3: CASSTPLGSGYGELFF
DNA: TGTGCCAGCAGTACCCCCTTGGGGTCAGGATACGGGGAGCTGTTTTTT

V: TRBV30
J: TRBJ2-7
size: .
D: TRBD1
CDR3: CAWKYSGQSSYEQYF
DNA: TGTGCCTGGAAGTACTCGGGACAGTCCTCCTACGAGCAGTACTTC

V: TRBV7-3
J: TRBJ2-2
size: .
D: TRBD2
CDR3: CASSPSSGGLAGELFF
DNA: TGTGCCAGCAGCCCGTCTAGCGGGGGGCTGGCCGGGGAGCTGTTTTTT

V: TRBV9
J: TRBJ1-3
size: .
D: TRBD1
CDR3: CASSYPTGDRGYSGNTIYF
DNA: TGTGCCAGCAGCTATCCCACCGGCGACAGGGGGTACTCTGGAAACACCATATATTTT

V: TRBV30
J: TRBJ2-7
size: .
D: .
CDR3: CAWSAPPRAFATYEQYF
DNA: TGTGCCTGGAGTGCCCCTCCCAGGGCGTTTGCCACCTACGAGCAGTACTTC

V: TRBV30
J: TRBJ1-5
size: .
D: TRBD1
CDR3: CAWSPTPQGALSNQPQHF
DNA: TGTGCCTGGAGCCCTACACCCCAGGGGGCGCTGAGCAATCAGCCCCAGCATTTT

V: TRBV14
J: TRBJ2-7
size: once
D: .
CDR3: CASSQDRGLAYEQYF
DNA: TGTGCCAGCAGCCAAGACAGGGGTTTAGCCTACGAGCAGTACTTC

V: TRBV19
J: TRBJ2-1
size: .
D: .
CDR3: CASSLVARSDNEQFF
DNA: TGTGCCAGTAGTCTAGTGGCCCGTTCGGACAATGAGCAGTTCTTC

V: TRBV21-1
J: TRBJ1-2
size: .
D: .
CDR3: CASSKEGDLDGYTF
DNA: TGTGCCAGCAGCAAAGAGGGGGATTTGGATGGCTACACCTTC

V: TRBV5-1
J: TRBJ2-7
size: .
D: TRBD1
CDR3: CASSSRDRGYEQYF
DNA: TGCGCCAGCAGCTCCCGGGACAGGGGTTACGAGCAGTACTTC

V: TRBV5-1
J: TRBJ2-1
size: .
D: TRBD1
CDR3: CASSAGTGDYNEQFF
DNA: TGCGCCAGCAGCGCAGGGACAGGAGACTACAATGAGCAGTTCTTC

V: TRBV4-2
J: TRBJ1-6
size: .
D: TRBD1
CDR3: CASSRDETGDNSPLHF
DNA: TGTGCCAGCAGTCGCGACGAGACAGGGGATAATTCACCCCTCCACTTT

V: TRBV16
J: TRBJ1-5
size: .
D: .
CDR3: CASSRDTSGNQPQHF
DNA: TGTGCCAGCAGTCGGGACACGTCGGGAAATCAGCCCCAGCATTTT

V: TRBV9
J: TRBJ2-7
size: .
D: .
CDR3: CASSPPYGDEQYF
DNA: TGTGCCAGCAGCCCCCCCTACGGGGACGAGCAGTACTTC

V: TRBV7-6
J: TRBJ1-5
size: .
D: .
CDR3: CASSPGRRIREPQHF
DNA: TGTGCCAGCAGCCCCGGACGCAGGATCAGAGAGCCCCAGCATTTT

V: TRBV7-2
J: TRBJ2-7
size: .
D: .
CDR3: CASSFLYEQYF
DNA: TGTGCCAGCAGCTTTCTCTACGAGCAGTACTTC

V: TRBV6-1
J: TRBJ2-1
size: .
D: .
CDR3: CASRNREDGNEQFF
DNA: TGTGCCAGCAGAAACAGGGAGGACGGCAATGAGCAGTTCTTC

V: TRBV29-1
J: TRBJ2-5
size: .
D: TRBD2
CDR3: CSKVVRRGGRRETQYF
DNA: TGCAGCAAGGTAGTTCGGCGGGGGGGCCGGAGGGAGACCCAGTACTTC

V: TRBV5-1
J: TRBJ2-6
size: .
D: .
CDR3: CASSLVVGPSSGANVLTF
DNA: TGCGCCAGCAGCTTGGTTGTAGGCCCGAGCTCTGGGGCCAACGTCCTGACTTTC

V: TRBV7-9
J: TRBJ2-1
size: few
D: .
CDR3: CASSLWGGRSYNEQFF
DNA: TGTGCCAGCAGCTTATGGGGGGGCCGGTCCTACAATGAGCAGTTCTTC

V: TRBV7-2
J: TRBJ2-3
size: .
D: .
CDR3: CASSPRGTTTDTQYF
DNA: TGTGCCAGCAGCCCGAGGGGGACTACCACAGATACGCAGTATTTT

V: TRBV6-1
J: TRBJ2-5
size: .
D: .
CDR3: CASSDGADWGFETQYF
DNA: TGTGCCAGCAGTGATGGGGCAGACTGGGGTTTCGAGACCCAGTACTTC

V: TRBV13
J: TRBJ2-1
size: .
D: .
CDR3: CASSFGGGDDEQFF
DNA: TGTGCCAGCAGCTTTGGTGGGGGCGACGATGAGCAGTTCTTC

V: TRBV9
J: TRBJ1-1
size: .
D: TRBD1
CDR3: CASSTAGGPREAFF
DNA: TGTGCCAGCAGCACCGCAGGGGGGCCCCGAGAAGCTTTCTTT

V: TRBV10-3
J: TRBJ2-3
size: .
D: .
CDR3: CAISEPLALLSADTQYF
DNA: TGTGCCATCAGTGAGCCTCTAGCCCTCCTCTCTGCAGATACGCAGTATTTT

V: TRBV19
J: TRBJ2-1
size: .
D: .
CDR3: CASSLAEGWNEQFF
DNA: TGTGCCAGTAGCCTGGCCGAGGGGTGGAATGAGCAGTTCTTC

V: TRBV5-1
J: TRBJ1-6
size: few
D: .
CDR3: CASSLWGGGNSPLHF
DNA: TGCGCCAGCAGCTTGTGGGGAGGCGGTAATTCACCCCTCCACTTT

V: TRBV20-1
J: TRBJ1-1
size: .
D: .
CDR3: CSARVGTEAFF
DNA: TGCAGTGCTAGAGTGGGCACTGAAGCTTTCTTT

V: TRBV7-8
J: TRBJ2-7
size: .
D: TRBD1
CDR3: CASSQDRAIYEQYF
DNA: TGTGCCAGCAGCCAGGACAGGGCGATCTACGAGCAGTACTTC

V: TRBV4-2
J: TRBJ1-2
size: .
D: .
CDR3: CASSQDYDPPSDYGYTF
DNA: TGTGCCAGCAGCCAAGATTACGACCCTCCTTCGGACTATGGCTACACCTTC

V: TRBV7-2
J: TRBJ2-7
size: .
D: .
CDR3: CASSVGGLYEQYF
DNA: TGTGCCAGCAGCGTCGGGGGTCTCTACGAGCAGTACTTC

V: TRBV4-1
J: TRBJ1-1
size: .
D: TRBD1
CDR3: CASSPGDRAVGNTEAFF
DNA: TGCGCCAGCAGCCCAGGGGACAGGGCGGTAGGGAACACTGAAGCTTTCTTT

V: TRBV19
J: TRBJ2-7
size: .
D: TRBD2
CDR3: CASSATSGGTYEQYF
DNA: TGTGCCAGTAGCGCCACTAGCGGGGGAACCTACGAGCAGTACTTC

V: TRBV10-2
J: TRBJ2-3
size: .
D: TRBD2
CDR3: CASSWGLAGVTDTQYF
DNA: TGCGCCAGTTCTTGGGGACTAGCGGGGGTGACAGATACGCAGTATTTT

V: TRBV4-2
J: TRBJ2-1
size: .
D: TRBD1
CDR3: CASSQGADRGFDEQFF
DNA: TGTGCCAGCAGCCAAGGAGCGGACAGGGGGTTTGATGAGCAGTTCTTC

V: TRBV2
J: TRBJ1-2
size: .
D: TRBD1
CDR3: CASASDRRDNYGYTF
DNA: TGTGCCAGCGCGTCGGACAGGCGGGACAACTATGGCTACACCTTC

V: TRBV12-1
J: TRBJ1-5
size: .
D: .
CDR3: CASSFGVQGVTYSNQPQHF
DNA: TGTGCCAGCAGCTTTGGGGTGCAGGGGGTTACGTATAGCAATCAGCCCCAGCATTTT

V: TRBV14
J: TRBJ2-2
size: .
D: TRBD2
CDR3: CASSPGLAVTGELFF
DNA: TGTGCCAGCAGCCCGGGACTAGCTGTAACCGGGGAGCTGTTTTTT

V: TRBV18
J: TRBJ1-1
size: .
D: TRBD1
CDR3: CASSLDRANTEAFF
DNA: TGTGCCAGCTCACTGGACAGGGCGAACACTGAAGCTTTCTTT